These 32 T cell receptor beta chains were sequenced from one sample in a study of CD8+CD57+ T cells in acquired aplastic anemia. CDR3 and TCR beta VDJ profiling relied on genomic DNA as the template. TCRdb independently ran MiXCR on the reads; one entry per CDR3 protein. The sample lists about 220,000 distinct CDR3 sequences; about a third were seen once. The sequencing input was sorted CD4+, CD8+, or CD8+CD57+ T cells (not recorded which) from PBMCs. These receptors were obtained from a human donor in good health, serving as a control.

Notes on this clonotype: Its ends do not fully match the called genes, so a read error is possible. The rearrangement joins TRBV5-1 to TRBJ2-2; a weak D match, TRBD2 (5 bases). The CDR3 extends over 15 amino acids. Germline assignment: CDR1 SGHRS and CDR2 YFSETQ. The CDR3 nucleotides read TGCGCCAGCAGCTCCAGACCGAGAGAATCCGGGGAGCTGCTTTTT. Protein product: CASSSRPRESGELLF. Full variable domain (remainder filled in from reference TRBV5-1 and TRBJ2-2): KAGVTQTPRYLIKTRGQQVTLSCSPISGHRSVSWYQQTPGQGLQFLFEYFSETQRNKGNFPGRFSGRQFSNSRSEMNVSTLELGDSALYLCASSSRPRESGELLFGEGSRLTVL.

This sequence joins TRBV4-1 and TRBJ1-1, with D uncertain. The CDR3 runs 16 residues. V gave up 1 base and J gave up 1 base, with 13 bases separating them. Germline V gene data show CDR1 as MGHRA and CDR2 as YSYEKL. The CDR3 DNA follows: TGCGCCAGCAGCCAAGCTGTCGCAGTCCGGAACACTGAAGCTTTCTTT. Translating gives CASSQAVAVRNTEAFF.

This clonotype showed up many times. The chain employs TRBV2 and TRBJ1-1; D is perhaps TRBD1 (5 bases). The V gene's germline CDR1 is SNHLY and CDR2 FYNNEI. Trimming took 7 bases from V and 11 from J, leaving 20 bases between them. The CDR3 totals 13 residues. The DNA for the CDR3 is TGTGCCAGCACCCTACAATTGGGGGGAGCGGCTTTCTTT. It codes for CASTLQLGGAAFF.

This clonotype was observed a few times. V and J are TRBV4-2 and TRBJ2-2, with a weak D call TRBD2 (5 bases). Germline CDR1 reads LGHNA; CDR2 reads YNFKEQ. Trimming took off 5 bases at V and 7 bases at J, with 20 bases between the two ends. CDR3 length: 16 amino acids. CDR3 DNA sequence: TGTGCCAGCAGCAAAGGACTGGTTAGATTGGGCGGGGAGCTGTTTTTT. Translating gives CASSKGLVRLGGELFF.

Regarding this clonotype: A much larger clone differs from this one at a single base, so this may be a read error. The CDR3 sequence: CASSLGWGAAVYGCTF. CDR3 DNA sequence: TGTGCCAGCAGTTTAGGATGGGGGGCCGCGGTTTATGGCTGCACCTTC. This sequence joins TRBV12-3 or TRBV12-4 and TRBJ1-2, with D possibly being TRBD1 (6 bases). The CDR3 contains 16 residues.

This clonotype was found many times. The chain carries TRBV11-1 and TRBJ2-1; the match to TRBD2 covers 11 bases. The V and J ends lost 1 base and 9 bases, in that order; junction bases with no gene match: 11. Germline-derived CDR1 and CDR2 are SGHAT and FQDESV (reference sequence). The CDR3 is 17 amino acids. The DNA of the CDR3 is TGTGCCAGCAGCTTAGTAGTTCTAGCGGGGGGAAGGGGTGAGCAGTTCTTC. Translating gives CASSLVVLAGGRGEQFF.

This clonotype was counted at least ten times. This chain connects TRBV24-1 to TRBJ2-1; the D gene is possibly TRBD2 (6 bases). Germline CDR1 and CDR2: KGHDR and SFDVKD. Trimming cost V 3 bases and J 5 bases, with 13 bases left between them. This CDR3 is 15 amino acids long. The DNA of the CDR3 is TGTGCCACCAGTGATCCCCGACTAGGGGACAATGAGCAGTTCTTC. Translated, it gives CATSDPRLGDNEQFF.

This clonotype occurred many times. The gene calls are TRBV12-3 or TRBV12-4 and TRBJ1-1; D gene ambiguous. CDR3 length: 13 amino acids. V was shortened by 5 bases and J by 6 bases, with 13 bases between the two germline ends. This CDR3 is CASSRMFPAEAFF. Here the CDR3 DNA reads TGTGCCAGCAGTCGGATGTTTCCCGCTGAAGCTTTCTTT.

This clonotype showed up just a few times. Relative to the germline gene, one junction end is altered; a read error may explain this. The CDR3 loop reads CSAGGGGTDTQCF. The CDR3 DNA follows: TGCAGTGCTGGCGGGGGTGGCACAGATACGCAGTGTTTT. V usage is TRBV20-1 and J usage is TRBJ2-3; 7 bases match TRBD2. CDR1 and CDR2 (germline): DFQATT, SNEGSKA (reference sequence). The CDR3 runs 13 residues.

Points on this clonotype: This sequence may be a read error, since a much larger clone differs from it by one base. The chain couples TRBV7-9 to TRBJ1-2, with D tentatively TRBD1 (5 bases). The CDR3 is made up of 13 amino acids. Germline CDR1 and CDR2: SEHNR and FQNEAQ (reference sequence). V lost 6 bases and J lost 5, with 13 bases in between. The CDR3 spells CASRNQGFYGYTF. The CDR3 DNA sequence: TGTGCCAGCAGGAACCAGGGTTTTTATGGCTACACCTTC.

This clonotype was seen repeatedly, ten times or more. The chain employs TRBV5-1 and TRBJ2-7; 10 bases agree with TRBD1. V gave up 2 bases and J gave up 2 bases; unmatched junction bases: 1. Germline V gene sequence: CDR1 SGHRS, CDR2 YFSETQ. The CDR3 totals 14 residues. The CDR3 nucleotides are TGCGCCAGCAGCTTCGGGACAGGGGCCTACGAGCAGTACTTC. Translated: CASSFGTGAYEQYF.

V usage is TRBV5-1 and J usage is TRBJ2-2; D may be TRBD1 (5 bases). V was pared by 0 bases and J by 7 bases, with 13 bases between. The CDR3 totals 15 residues. The germline CDR1 and CDR2 sequences are SGHRS and YFSETQ. For the CDR3, the DNA is TGCGCCAGCAGCTTGGAAATAGGACATGGCGGGGAGCTGTTTTTT. This gives the protein CASSLEIGHGGELFF. The variable domain in full, with the rest retrieved from reference TRBV5-1 and TRBJ2-2, is KAGVTQTPRYLIKTRGQQVTLSCSPISGHRSVSWYQQTPGQGLQFLFEYFSETQRNKGNFPGRFSGRQFSNSRSEMNVSTLELGDSALYLCASSLEIGHGGELFFGEGSRLTVL.

The sample holds many counts of this clonotype. DNA of the CDR3: TGTGCCAGCACTAGTTTCGCGAGCACAGATACGCAGTATTTT. Residues: CASTSFASTDTQYF. The J gene is TRBJ2-3, the V gene TRBV2; D call uncertain. CDR3 size: 14 residues. Trimming cost V 7 bases and J 0 bases, with 11 bases left between them. Per germline, CDR1 SNHLY and CDR2 FYNNEI.

This clonotype was seen many times. This rearrangement joins TRBV20-1 to TRBJ2-5, with 13 bases lining up with TRBD2. This CDR3 spans 14 amino acids. V lost 1 base and J lost 4; bases outside the gene matches: 0. Germline lookup yields CDR1 DFQATT and CDR2 SNEGSKA (reference sequence). This CDR3 reads CSARGTSGGETQYF. As DNA, the CDR3 is TGCAGTGCTAGAGGGACTAGCGGGGGAGAGACCCAGTACTTC.

In its sample, this clonotype was seen many times. V usage is TRBV19 and J usage is TRBJ1-1; 7 bases fit TRBD1. With V trimmed by 0 bases and J by 5 bases, 3 bases remained unmatched. CDR3 length: 14 residues. Germline CDR1 LNHDA, CDR2 SQIVND (reference sequence). The CDR3 nucleotides read TGTGCCAGTAGTATAGAAGGGGGCTGGACTGAAGCTTTCTTT. Translated: CASSIEGGWTEAFF.

The sample holds many counts of this clonotype. V gene TRBV11-2 combines with J gene TRBJ1-4; D is unclear. With 2 bases removed from V and 7 bases from J, the gap between germline ends came to 11 bases. From germline, CDR1 is SGHAT and CDR2 FQNNGV. The CDR3 covers 14 residues. The CDR3 loop is CASSLPRVGEKLFF. DNA of the CDR3: TGTGCCAGCAGCTTACCAAGGGTCGGTGAAAAACTGTTTTTT.

This chain connects TRBV20-1 to TRBJ2-5; TRBD2 is a possible D gene (6 bases). Trimming removed 6 bases at V and 4 bases at J, with 18 bases between. The germline gives CDR1 DFQATT, CDR2 SNEGSKA (reference sequence). CDR3 length: 14 residues. The CDR3 sequence is CSAEGGELRETQYF. The DNA for the CDR3 is TGCAGTGCCGAAGGCGGGGAGCTCCGAGAGACCCAGTACTTC.

This clonotype was observed a few times. The CDR3 nucleotides are TGTGCCTGGAGTGTACAAGGCAGGGATCCGGCTGGCTACACCTTC. Residues: CAWSVQGRDPAGYTF. J is TRBJ1-2 and V is TRBV30; tentatively, D is TRBD1 (5 bases). CDR1 and CDR2 from the germline V gene are GTSNPN and SVGIG (reference sequence). This CDR3 is built from 15 residues. V was shortened by 0 bases and J by 7 bases, with 18 bases between the two germline ends.

The V and J genes are TRBV12-3 or TRBV12-4 and TRBJ1-3, with a possible D match to TRBD1 (5 bases). V lost 2 bases, J lost 4 bases, and 12 bases lay in between. The CDR3 sequence is 15 residues long. In DNA form, the CDR3 reads TGTGCCAGCAGTTTAAGTGGGGCGCGAGGAAACACCATATATTTT. Translating it yields CASSLSGARGNTIYF.

This clonotype has a handful of counts. This chain joins TRBV5-1 and TRBJ1-2; the D gene is possibly TRBD1 (5 bases). Trimming removed 0 bases from V and 7 bases from J, with 19 bases in between. Looked up from germline, CDR1 is SGHRS and CDR2 is YFSETQ. The CDR3 length is 16 residues. The CDR3 nucleotides are TGCGCCAGCAGCTTGGTGGGGGACCCAAGACCAAGTGGCTACACCTTC. Residues: CASSLVGDPRPSGYTF.

The chain links TRBV6-1 to TRBJ1-2; tentative D call: TRBD1 (5 bases). The CDR3 is made up of 14 amino acids. Germline V gene data show CDR1 as MNHNS and CDR2 as SASEGT. Trimming stripped 5 bases from V and 8 bases from J, with 18 bases between. CDR3 coding DNA: TGTGCCAGCAGTCCCGGGACTCCGGGGAGAGGCTACACCTTC. Protein sequence: CASSPGTPGRGYTF.

This clonotype was counted at least ten times. This rearrangement joins TRBV5-1 to TRBJ2-3; no clear D gene. The ends were cut back, 4 bases at V and 6 bases at J, with 3 bases in the middle. Germline V CDR1 and CDR2: SGHRS, YFSETQ. CDR3 length: 10 amino acids. CDR3 amino acids: CASSGDTQYF. The CDR3 bases are TGCGCCAGCAGCGGGGATACGCAGTATTTT.

The V and J genes are TRBV2 and TRBJ2-3; no definite D call. V was pared by 4 bases and J by 2 bases, with 10 bases between. The CDR3 covers 14 residues. Germline V lookup: CDR1 SNHLY, CDR2 FYNNEI. CDR3 nucleotide sequence: TGTGCCAGCAGTGGGGGTATAATCACAGATACGCAGTATTTT. This codes for CASSGGIITDTQYF.

With respect to this clonotype: A much more abundant neighbour one base away suggests this may be a read error. The gene calls are TRBV19 and TRBJ2-3; 8 nucleotides agree with TRBD2. Germline CDR1 is LNHDA and CDR2 is SQIVND (reference sequence). The length of the CDR3 is 14 residues. The CDR3 DNA is TGTGCCAGTGGTATTTTAGCGGGAACAGATACGCAGTATTTT. Its translation is CASGILAGTDTQYF.

The table lists this clonotype with many counts. V usage is TRBV7-9 and J usage is TRBJ1-2, with 7 bases aligning to TRBD1. After removal of 5 bases from V and 4 bases from J, the junction contained 7 bases not matched to a gene. The V gene's germline CDR1 is SEHNR and CDR2 FQNEAQ (reference sequence). The CDR3 has 14 amino acids. Here the CDR3 reads CASSPGGTVYGYTF. CDR3 nucleotide sequence: TGTGCCAGCAGCCCCGGCGGGACAGTCTATGGCTACACCTTC.

J is TRBJ2-6 and V is TRBV7-4, with D hard to call. The CDR3 sequence is 13 residues long. V lost 7 bases and J 0 bases, leaving 4 bases between the germline ends. Germline CDR1 is SGHVT and CDR2 is SQSDAQ. The CDR3 bases are TGTGCCAGCACCCGCTCTGGGGCCAACGTCCTGACTTTC. Translating gives CASTRSGANVLTF.

The chain links TRBV12-3 or TRBV12-4 to TRBJ2-2; 8 bases map to TRBD2. This CDR3 contains 20 residues. V was pared by 2 bases and J by 0 bases, with 14 bases of the junction left unmatched. The CDR3 DNA reads as TGTGCCAGCAGTTTACAGGACCGTTTAGGGACTAGAACGAACACCGGGGAGCTGTTTTTT. Its protein product is CASSLQDRLGTRTNTGELFF.

The chain couples TRBV5-4 to TRBJ1-2; TRBD1 is a possible D gene (6 bases). The CDR3 spans 21 residues. Per the germline V gene, CDR1 is SGHNT and CDR2 is YYREEE (reference sequence). V dropped 4 bases and J dropped 6 bases, with 37 bases sitting between them. In DNA form, the CDR3 reads TGTGCCAGCAGCGTTGGACAAGCCATCAGTGAGCATACAACAGGGTTGAATGGCTACACCTTC. Its translation is CASSVGQAISEHTTGLNGYTF.

This clonotype was detected a few times. The chain's CDR3 is CASSARRDYNEQFF. CDR3 in DNA: TGTGCCAGCAGCGCTAGAAGGGATTACAATGAGCAGTTCTTC. The gene calls are TRBV6-1 and TRBJ2-1; D unclear. The CDR3 is 14 amino acids. V lost 6 bases to trimming and J lost 4 bases, with 13 bases between them. Germline V CDR1 and CDR2: MNHNS, SASEGT.

This sequence joins TRBV15 and TRBJ2-7; D gene uncertain. There are 17 residues in the CDR3. Germline assignment: CDR1 LNHNV and CDR2 YYDKDF (reference sequence). With 3 bases removed from V and 5 bases from J, the gap between germline ends came to 23 bases. CDR3 DNA: TGTGCCACCAGCAGTTCCCCAGCTGGCCAAATTCGCGACGAGCAGTACTTC. Residues: CATSSSPAGQIRDEQYF.

The sample holds a few counts of this clonotype. This sequence joins TRBV29-1 and TRBJ2-7; maybe TRBD2 (6 bases). CDR3 length equals 14 residues. Germline V gene sequence: CDR1 SQVTM, CDR2 ANQGSEA. Deletions cut 0 bases from V and 1 base from J, with 10 bases between. The CDR3 loop reads CSVEDNRGSYEQYF. The CDR3 nucleotides read TGCAGCGTTGAAGATAACCGGGGGTCCTACGAGCAGTACTTC.

This clonotype was seen at least ten times. This rearrangement joins TRBV6-6 to TRBJ1-1; D might be TRBD1 (5 bases). The CDR3 is 12 amino acids. V lost 2 bases, J lost 6 bases, and 7 bases lay in between. From germline, CDR1 is MNHNY and CDR2 SVGAGI (reference sequence). CDR3 residues: CASSYRGAEAFF. The CDR3 DNA follows: TGTGCCAGCAGTTACCGGGGGGCTGAAGCTTTCTTT.